These 18 T cell receptor beta chains originate from one sample sequenced in a study of early T cells in non-severe SARS-CoV-2 infection (TCRdb year 2021). Library preparation was by 5' RACE. The sequencer was a NextSeq 500. In TCRdb, the public reads were trimmed at Q25 with fastp and aligned with MiXCR, with productive beta chains retained. Rows with a matching CDR3 protein are joined into one entry that keeps the most common DNA and genes. The sample records about 60,000 distinct CDR3 sequences, approximately 5.6% of which are singletons. The top ten clones comprise approximately 6.3% of the sample. The sequenced material came from whole blood. These receptors were taken from an adult who was a healthcare worker with PCR-confirmed SARS-CoV-2 infection or an uninfected control (not recorded which).

This clonotype was recorded a few times. The V gene is TRBV7-3, the J gene TRBJ2-2; D remains ambiguous. Deletions cut 8 bases from V and 0 bases from J, with 10 bases between. The CDR3 totals 14 residues. The germline gives CDR1 SGHTA, CDR2 FQGTGA. Written as DNA, the CDR3 is TGTGCCAGCGGGCAGAGCGCGAACACCGGGGAGCTGTTTTTT. It codes for CASGQSANTGELFF.

This clonotype was counted a few times. The chain recombines TRBV6-6 with TRBJ2-3; 9 positions match TRBD2. Germline values: CDR1 MNHNY, CDR2 SVGAGI (reference sequence). This CDR3 region has 14 residues. J was trimmed by 3 bases and V by 6 bases; bases with no gene match: 4. CDR3 sequence (DNA): TGTGCCAGCAGGGGGCGGGAGGGGACAGATACGCAGTATTTT. This gives the protein CASRGREGTDTQYF.

This clonotype was picked up many times. The chain employs TRBV21-1 and TRBJ1-1. TRBV21-1 is given as a pseudogene. This CDR3 contains 12 residues. This chain's CDR3 is CASSSWASKAFF. The CDR3 nucleotides are TGTGCCAGCAGCAGTTGGGCATCAAAAGCTTTCTTT.

CDR3 loop: CASSQPGQGSGANVLTF. For the CDR3, the DNA is TGTGCCAGCAGCCAACCCGGACAGGGATCAGGGGCCAACGTCCTGACTTTC. The chain joins TRBV4-2 to TRBJ2-6, with TRBD1 identical over 8 bases. Germline V gene lookup returns CDR1 LGHNA and CDR2 YNFKEQ. V lost 2 bases to trimming and J lost 4 bases; unmatched junction nucleotides: 7. This CDR3 has 17 amino acids.

This clonotype showed up many times. The V and J genes are TRBV4-1 and TRBJ2-3; 13 nucleotides match TRBD2. The germline gives CDR1 MGHRA, CDR2 YSYEKL. The trim removed 4 bases at V and 2 bases at J, leaving 3 bases unmatched. The length of the CDR3 is 16 residues. The CDR3 protein is CASSLGLAGYTDTQYF. CDR3 DNA: TGCGCCAGCAGCCTGGGACTAGCGGGGTACACAGATACGCAGTATTTT.

In its sample, this clonotype was seen many times. V gene TRBV20-1 combines with J gene TRBJ2-2; D is unclear. Looked up from germline, CDR1 is DFQATT and CDR2 is SNEGSKA (reference sequence). V lost 3 bases to trimming and J lost 3 bases, with 8 bases between them. The CDR3 runs 13 residues. Written as DNA, the CDR3 is TGCAGTGCTAGGAAAATATACACCGGGGAGCTGTTTTTT. Amino acids: CSARKIYTGELFF.

The chain uses TRBV12-3 or TRBV12-4 and TRBJ1-5, with 7 bases fitting TRBD1. CDR3 length: 16 amino acids. V shed 8 bases and J 2 bases; nucleotides not matched to a gene: 12. CDR3 in amino acids: CASGFHNRGRNQPQHF. For the CDR3, the DNA is TGTGCCAGCGGATTCCACAACAGGGGCCGCAATCAGCCCCAGCATTTT.

The chain has TRBV10-3 and TRBJ2-4; D gene ambiguous. With 6 bases removed from V and 7 bases from J, the gap between germline ends came to 13 bases. Germline CDR1 ENHRY, CDR2 SYGVKD. The CDR3 consists of 13 residues. Here the CDR3 DNA reads TGTGCCATCAGCGAAGAGACATGGAACATTCAGTACTTC. Its translation is CAISEETWNIQYF.

This clonotype was observed a handful of times. V and J are TRBV28 and TRBJ2-5; 7 positions match TRBD1. The CDR3 is made up of 15 amino acids. Trimming cost V 6 bases and J 0 bases; bases outside gene matches: 7. The germline CDR1 and CDR2 sequences are MDHEN and SYDVKM. CDR3: CASSQMTGYQETQYF. The CDR3 region has the DNA TGTGCCAGCAGCCAGATGACAGGGTACCAAGAGACCCAGTACTTC. The full variable domain, in which reference TRBV28 and TRBJ2-5 provide the parts outside the CDR3, is DVKVTQSSRYLVKRTGEKVFLECVQDMDHENMFWYRQDPGLGLRLIYFSYDVKMKEKGDIPEGYSVSREKKERFSLILESASTNQTSMYLCASSQMTGYQETQYFGPGTRLLVL.

This clonotype was found many times. The rearrangement uses TRBV27 and TRBJ2-3, with 8 bases fitting TRBD2. This CDR3 is built from 12 residues. V lost 5 bases and J lost 10; bases outside the gene matches: 5. Germline V CDR1 and CDR2: MNHEY, SMNVEV (reference sequence). The CDR3 here is CASSPGLAAQYF. The DNA for the CDR3 is TGTGCCAGCAGTCCCGGACTAGCAGCGCAGTATTTT.

This clonotype was counted between two and nine times. This chain uses TRBV24-1 with TRBJ2-2; TRBD2 matches at 12 bases. This CDR3 contains 18 residues. CDR1 is KGHDR and CDR2 is SFDVKD in the germline V gene. With 5 bases clipped from V and 4 bases from J, the junction kept 10 bases outside the gene matches. This CDR3 reads CATSGAFGTSGFTGELFF. The CDR3 DNA follows: TGTGCCACCAGTGGCGCATTTGGGACTAGCGGGTTCACCGGGGAGCTGTTTTTT.

The table lists this clonotype with many counts. This chain connects TRBV28 to TRBJ1-2; TRBD1 matches at 10 bases. The J segment lost 4 bases and the V segment lost 6 bases, leaving 5 bases of the junction unmatched. The CDR3 contains 14 residues. In germline, CDR1 is MDHEN, CDR2 SYDVKM. The CDR3 is CASRSTGGFYGYTF. CDR3 in DNA: TGTGCCAGCAGGTCGACAGGGGGCTTCTATGGCTACACCTTC.

The chain has TRBV2 and TRBJ2-3, with TRBD1 as a possible D gene (6 bases). CDR1 and CDR2 from the germline V gene are SNHLY and FYNNEI. The germline V and J ends were trimmed by 9 bases and 3 bases, with 19 bases remaining between them. The CDR3 is 15 residues long. The CDR3 region is CARSREQGGTDTQYF. As DNA, the CDR3 is TGTGCCAGGAGCCGGGAACAGGGTGGAACAGATACGCAGTATTTT.

This clonotype appeared a few times. The chain employs TRBV27 and TRBJ1-1, with D uncertain. The CDR3 has 12 amino acids. Germline-derived CDR1 and CDR2 are MNHEY and SMNVEV (reference sequence). Trimming took off 6 bases at V and 1 base at J, with 6 bases between the two ends. The CDR3 here is CASRMWNTEAFF. Here the CDR3 DNA reads TGTGCCAGCAGAATGTGGAACACTGAAGCTTTCTTT.

In its sample, this clonotype was seen a few times. The rearrangement uses TRBV2 and TRBJ2-7; D uncertain. The CDR3 runs to 17 residues. Germline V gene lookup returns CDR1 SNHLY and CDR2 FYNNEI. V dropped 4 bases and J dropped 0 bases, with 19 bases sitting between them. DNA for the CDR3: TGTGCCAGCAGTGGCTACGCCGTGCTTTTGAGCTCCTACGAGCAGTACTTC. Translating gives CASSGYAVLLSSYEQYF.

This clonotype was seen only a few times. The V call is TRBV14, the J call TRBJ2-3; D tentatively reads TRBD1 or TRBD2 (6 bases each). With 1 base removed from V and 9 bases from J, the gap between germline ends came to 11 bases. This CDR3 region has 13 residues. The V gene's germline CDR1 is SGHDN and CDR2 FVKESK. CDR3 nucleotides: TGTGCCAGCAGCCAAGTTTCGGGGGCGACGCAGTATTTT. Translating gives CASSQVSGATQYF.

This clonotype was observed at least ten times. The chain uses TRBV2 and TRBJ1-1; D remains ambiguous. The ends were cut back, 6 bases at V and 5 bases at J, with 10 bases in the middle. The CDR3 length is 12 residues. Germline CDR1 SNHLY, CDR2 FYNNEI. CDR3 sequence: CASRRSGTEAFF. The CDR3 DNA follows: TGTGCCAGCAGACGTAGTGGAACTGAAGCTTTCTTT. Complete variable domain (other parts from reference TRBV2 and TRBJ1-1): EPEVTQTPSHQVTQMGQEVILRCVPISNHLYFYWYRQILGQKVEFLVSFYNNEISEKSEIFDDQFSVERPDGSNFTLKIRSTKLEDSAMYFCASRRSGTEAFFGQGTRLTVV.

This clonotype was counted many times. This chain joins TRBV27 and TRBJ1-1, with TRBD1 identical over 10 bases. Germline CDR1 MNHEY, CDR2 SMNVEV (reference sequence). V dropped 7 bases and J dropped 9; count of bases not matched to a gene: 2. The CDR3 sequence is 11 residues long. CDR3: CASIDRGQAFF. The CDR3, as DNA: TGTGCCAGCATAGACAGGGGGCAAGCTTTCTTT.